This T cell receptor (beta chain) was observed in a study of blood T cell repertoires in COVID-19. CDR3 length: 16 residues. Looked up from germline, CDR1 is SGHTA and CDR2 is FQGNSA. V lost 6 bases, J lost 0 bases, and 16 bases lay in between. Sequenced by immunoSEQ multiplex PCR; TCRdb stores in-frame clones only, minus some. The table records 470,000 or so clones, 80% to 90% of them present only once. The chain has TRBV7-2 and TRBJ2-3, with D unclear. The sequence was collected from a human donor in a cohort sampled during active COVID-19. The sequencing input was peripheral blood. CDR3 bases: TGTGCCAGCAGTCACCCGTCCCGAGCCAGCACAGATACGCAGTATTTT. Its protein is CASSHPSRASTDTQYF.